The T cell receptor beta chain under discussion was sequenced for a study of blood T cell repertoires in COVID-19. Overall study context: Spain, Italy and the United States supplied samples that represented acute and convalescent COVID-19.

After removal of 7 bases from V and 6 bases from J, the junction contained 13 bases not matched to a gene. The germline gives CDR1 MNHEY, CDR2 SMNVEV (reference sequence). CDR3 length equals 16 residues. TCRdb's copy holds only in-frame clones and misses some; the assay was immunoSEQ multiplex PCR. The profile shows roughly 320,000 clones, approximately 90% of them singletons. This receptor was identified in a man aged 25-45 years who had recovered from COVID-19. This chain joins TRBV27 and TRBJ2-1; 9 nucleotides align to TRBD2. The sequenced material came from PBMCs or T cells enriched from blood (not recorded which). The CDR3 loop is CASTASGTSSVNEQFF. DNA for the CDR3: TGTGCCAGCACTGCCTCCGGGACTAGCTCTGTCAATGAGCAGTTCTTC.